Detailed here is one T cell receptor beta chain. The antigen remains undetermined. These data are taken from a study of cytomegalovirus exposure and HLA in healthy donors. Study-level points and caveats: According to a later analysis, most TCR beta chains associated with CMV appeared HLA-restricted. Later findings reportedly placed an Asian-associated ancestry cluster below the roughly 690-donor mean for N-insertions. A few CMV-associated chains were confirmed in vitro to be specific for CMV antigens.

CDR1 and CDR2 from the germline V gene are SGDLS and YYNGEE. This CDR3 region has 16 residues. Trimming cost V 4 bases and J 4 bases; bases outside gene matches: 7. 13 Jbeta primers and 60 Vbeta primers were used for the PCR. Sequencing was performed with immunoSEQ multiplex PCR; in TCRdb, only in-frame clones are kept and a portion is missing. The sample has over 70,000 clones; about two thirds are singletons. The source is a woman in her forties or fifties in good health and CMV-seropositive. The J gene is TRBJ1-4, the V gene TRBV9, with TRBD1 matching over 10 bases. What was sequenced was PBMCs. This CDR3 is CASSLTGTGVNEKLFF. The CDR3 DNA follows: TGTGCCAGCAGCCTCACTGGGACAGGGGTTAATGAAAAACTGTTTTTT. Full variable domain (rest looked up from reference TRBV9 and TRBJ1-4): DSGVTQTPKHLITATGQRVTLRCSPRSGDLSVYWYQQSLDQGLQFLIQYYNGEERAKGNILERFSAQQFPDLHSELNLSSLELGDSALYFCASSLTGTGVNEKLFFGSGTQLSVL.